This T cell receptor (beta chain) originates from a study of blood T cell repertoires in COVID-19 (dated by TCRdb to the early 2020s). Regarding the complete study: The collaborator samples originated in the United States, Italy and Spain and spanned the acute and convalescent phases of COVID-19. Samples came from the ongoing ImmuneRACE study (first 160 participants) plus 1,254 subjects from 6 global collaborators. Deeply sampled blood TCRbeta repertoires from subjects exposed to, actively infected with, or recovered from COVID-19 were included in the dataset. A freely available public database, intended as a resource for researchers studying the immune response to SARS-CoV-2, is where the repertoires were released. The prospective study material was composed of cDNA or gDNA derived from T cells, B-cell-depleted T cells, or PBMCs. Where available, HLA class I and class II types were taken from metadata supplied by the sample provider and were not determined by assay-based typing. The sample metadata nearly always contained a de-identified subject ID, COVID-19 status, age in years and sex. General findings and caveats noted by the study authors: The amount of clinical and demographic metadata varied by source and participant and was provided uncurated.

Taken from cysteine to phenylalanine, the CDR3 has 19 residues. Only CDR3 DNA is held: 57 bases, read in frame from base 1. Trimmed from V: 6 bases; trimmed from J: 4 bases; junction bases lacking a gene match: 20. From the germline V gene, CDR1 is SNHLY and CDR2 is FYNNEI. The immunoSEQ Assay, a bias-controlled multiplex PCR, was used to amplify TCRbeta CDR3 regions from genomic DNA. The paper's data handling went like this. The number of nucleated cells in each sample was estimated from the amplification of reference gene primers within the assay. To quantify the absolute abundance of each unique TCRbeta CDR3 rearrangement, sequence reads were collapsed and filtered. For each sample, productive Simpson clonality was calculated as the square root of Simpson's diversity index over productive rearrangements. As stored in TCRdb, this immuneACCESS dataset retains in-frame rearrangements with V and J assigned. A fraction of the clones does not appear; measured against another copy, unresolved V genes explain less than half of the discrepancy, and the remainder lacks a known reason. V, J and clone size are those of that table, while D and trimming were read from the DNA. The sample has approximately 130,000 clones on record, just under 85% of them singletons. The ten largest clones add up to roughly 12% of the sample.

Each collaborating institution followed its own protocols to collect whole blood in K2EDTA tubes. For TCRbeta analysis, collaborators shipped samples in one of three forms: frozen whole blood, isolated PBMCs, or DNA extracted from either of those sample types. This clone was observed a handful of times. The antigen it binds to is not known. Per-nucleotide qualities are absent, and no much larger clonotype sits a single base away. The receptor comes from a human donor in a cohort sampled during active COVID-19. The V gene is TRBV2 and the J gene is TRBJ1-4; the central 7 bases match TRBD1. The sample comprised peripheral blood. CDR3 region: CASSDRVLAQGIGNEKLFF. The bases read TGTGCCAGCAGCGACAGGGTACTAGCCCAGGGGATAGGTAATGAAAAACTGTTTTTT.